The source of this TCR beta chain is a study of cytomegalovirus exposure and HLA in healthy donors. Study-wide context: Roughly 180 million T cells yielded 100 million or so unique TCR beta sequences, as an earlier analysis found.

PCR was performed using 60 Vbeta and 13 Jbeta primers. Sequencing was performed with immunoSEQ multiplex PCR; in TCRdb, only in-frame clones are kept and a portion is missing. Of about 140,000 clones listed, 60% to 80% are singletons. V gave up 5 bases and J gave up 5 bases; unmatched junction bases: 9. The CDR3 totals 15 residues. Germline V CDR1 and CDR2: SGHNT, YENEEA. This sequence originates from a man in his forties or fifties in good health and CMV-seronegative. The chain has TRBV11-3 and TRBJ2-1, with 7 bases lining up with TRBD1. Sequencing was carried out using PBMCs. The CDR3 loop reads CASSTRDRGDNEQFF. CDR3 nucleotide sequence: TGTGCCAGCAGCACCCGGGACAGAGGAGACAATGAGCAGTTCTTC.